Below, 27 T cell receptor beta chains from the same sample are listed, as sequenced in a study of Ad26.COV2.S vaccination and SARS-CoV-2 variants. Treatment specified: some 20 received Ad26.COV2.S at low or high dose, single or two shots; about 5 received placebo; per-sample allocation not given. Sampling took place 63 days after the first vaccine or placebo injection. Method: immunoSEQ multiplex PCR; TCRdb's copy keeps in-frame clones and lacks some. The sample includes about 400,000 clones, 88% of them seen just once. The input for sequencing was peripheral blood, taken in a trial of Ad26.COV2.S vaccine versus placebo. These receptors were collected from a person between 18 and 65 years old who received the Ad26.COV2.S COVID-19 vaccine or a placebo.

The chain is built from TRBV2 and TRBJ1-4; tentative D call: TRBD1 (5 bases). Trimming removed 2 bases at V and 8 bases at J, with 18 bases between. The CDR3 covers 16 residues. Germline CDR1 is SNHLY and CDR2 is FYNNEI. The DNA of the CDR3 is TGTGCCAGCAGTGAACCCCTTGAGAGGCAGGGAGAAAAACTGTTTTTT. This translates into CASSEPLERQGEKLFF.

The V call is TRBV2, the J call TRBJ1-1; maybe TRBD1 (6 bases). V lost 8 bases and J lost 5, with 15 bases in between. The CDR3 has 13 amino acids. From germline, CDR1 is SNHLY and CDR2 FYNNEI. CDR3 sequence: CASAVEGGTEAFF. The CDR3 region has the DNA TGTGCCAGCGCCGTGGAGGGGGGGACTGAAGCTTTCTTT.

The genes are TRBV5-1 and TRBJ2-6, with D possibly being TRBD2 (5 bases). Trimming removed 0 bases from V and 0 bases from J, with 7 bases in between. Per germline, CDR1 SGHRS and CDR2 YFSETQ. This CDR3 region has 16 residues. CDR3 loop: CASSLEGGSGANVLTF. The CDR3 DNA reads as TGCGCCAGCAGCTTGGAAGGAGGCTCTGGGGCCAACGTCCTGACTTTC.

This chain uses TRBV14 with TRBJ1-2; TRBD1 agrees at 7 bases. Trimming at V came to 0 bases and at J to 7 bases, leaving 14 bases not matched to a gene. Germline CDR1 and CDR2: SGHDN and FVKESK. The CDR3 covers 17 residues. In DNA, the CDR3 is TGTGCCAGCAGCCAAGATACCGGGACAGCTACTAGGGGTGGCTACACCTTC. Translation gives CASSQDTGTATRGGYTF.

V and J are TRBV11-2 and TRBJ2-3; 11 bases fit TRBD2. The V gene's germline CDR1 is SGHAT and CDR2 FQNNGV. The CDR3 has 15 amino acids. V trimming: 1 base; J trimming: 9 bases; junction bases outside the gene matches: 6. The CDR3, as DNA: TGTGCCAGCAGCTTAGGACTAGCGGGGAGGGGAACGCAGTATTTT. This translates into CASSLGLAGRGTQYF.

V gene TRBV6-5 combines with J gene TRBJ1-2; D might be TRBD1 (5 bases). The CDR3 has 13 amino acids. Trimming took off 6 bases at V and 2 bases at J, with 10 bases between the two ends. Germline V gene lookup returns CDR1 MNHEY and CDR2 SVGAGI. The CDR3 region has the DNA TGTGCCAGCAGCACGGGACGGAACTATGGCTACACCTTC. Protein sequence: CASSTGRNYGYTF.

The gene calls are TRBV14 and TRBJ2-7; D is possibly TRBD1 or TRBD2 (5 bases each). This CDR3 is built from 14 residues. The germline V gene encodes CDR1 SGHDN and CDR2 FVKESK. The V end was cut by 0 bases, the J end by 4 bases, with 10 bases between. CDR3 bases: TGTGCCAGCAGCCAAGAGAGGGGCAGATACGAGCAGTACTTC. This encodes CASSQERGRYEQYF. Combining the CDR3 with reference TRBV14 and TRBJ2-7 gives the whole variable domain EAGVTQFPSHSVIEKGQTVTLRCDPISGHDNLYWYRRVMGKEIKFLLHFVKESKQDESGMPNNRFLAERTGGTYSTLKVQPAELEDSGVYFCASSQERGRYEQYFGPGTRLTVT.

The gene calls are TRBV5-1 and TRBJ2-3; D unresolved. This CDR3 is built from 13 residues. V lost 4 bases, J lost 11 bases, and 17 bases lay in between. CDR1 and CDR2 (germline): SGHRS, YFSETQ. The CDR3 reads CASSPAAVGVQYF. The CDR3 nucleotides read TGCGCCAGCAGCCCTGCCGCGGTTGGGGTGCAGTATTTT.

The chain employs TRBV28 and TRBJ2-3, with D unclear. Trimming stripped 8 bases from V and 8 bases from J, with 17 bases between. The germline V gene encodes CDR1 MDHEN and CDR2 SYDVKM. The CDR3 runs 13 residues. CDR3 loop: CASGSPVFFTQYF. The CDR3 nucleotides read TGTGCCAGCGGATCGCCCGTGTTCTTTACGCAGTATTTT.

V gene TRBV9 combines with J gene TRBJ2-7, with TRBD1 identical over 7 bases. Looked up from germline, CDR1 is SGDLS and CDR2 is YYNGEE. CDR3 size: 14 residues. V gave up 4 bases and J gave up 4 bases; unmatched junction bases: 8. The CDR3 here is CASSPRGDSYEQYF. For the CDR3, the DNA is TGTGCCAGCAGCCCCAGAGGGGACAGTTACGAGCAGTACTTC. Full variable domain (outside the CDR3, taken from reference TRBV9 and TRBJ2-7): DSGVTQTPKHLITATGQRVTLRCSPRSGDLSVYWYQQSLDQGLQFLIQYYNGEERAKGNILERFSAQQFPDLHSELNLSSLELGDSALYFCASSPRGDSYEQYFGPGTRLTVT.

In its sample, this clone was seen once. The chain links TRBV5-4 to TRBJ2-7; TRBD2 might be the D (6 bases). This CDR3 spans 14 amino acids. V dropped 6 bases and J dropped 6 bases, with 19 bases sitting between them. CDR1 and CDR2 (germline): SGHNT, YYREEE (reference sequence). In DNA, the CDR3 is TGTGCCAGCACCCTCGACATGTTCGGGGGCGAGCAGTACTTC. Translating it yields CASTLDMFGGEQYF.

The chain uses TRBV10-3 and TRBJ1-5; D gene ambiguous. The CDR3 totals 16 residues. With 0 bases removed from V and 0 bases from J, the gap between germline ends came to 9 bases. CDR1 and CDR2 from the germline V gene are ENHRY and SYGVKD. The chain's CDR3 is CAISESLAGSNQPQHF. In nucleotides, the CDR3 is TGTGCCATCAGTGAGTCACTGGCAGGTAGCAATCAGCCCCAGCATTTT.

The chain couples TRBV6-6 to TRBJ2-5, with 11 nucleotides matching TRBD2. This CDR3 has 15 amino acids. V dropped 5 bases and J dropped 4; count of bases not matched to a gene: 6. CDR1 and CDR2 from the germline V gene are MNHNY and SVGAGI (reference sequence). CDR3: CASSNSGGGGETQYF. CDR3 in DNA: TGTGCCAGCAGTAATAGCGGGGGGGGAGGAGAGACCCAGTACTTC.

The V gene is TRBV19, the J gene TRBJ1-4, with 8 bases matching TRBD1. The J segment lost 8 bases and the V segment lost 5 bases, leaving 10 bases of the junction unmatched. The CDR3 is 15 amino acids. The germline gives CDR1 LNHDA, CDR2 SQIVND (reference sequence). The CDR3 nucleotides read TGTGCCAGTAGTGATCCGGGGACAGGAAGAGAAAAACTGTTTTTT. This sequence encodes CASSDPGTGREKLFF.

The J gene is TRBJ1-5, the V gene TRBV6-5; TRBD1 is a possible D gene (5 bases). Between the trimmed V and J ends, which lost 4 bases and 5 bases, there was a span of 12 bases. The CDR3 has 14 residues. Germline V gene lookup returns CDR1 MNHEY and CDR2 SVGAGI. Here the CDR3 DNA reads TGTGCCAGCAGTTGGGGGGGTCGGGATCAGCCCCAGCATTTT. Amino acids: CASSWGGRDQPQHF.

The gene calls are TRBV9 and TRBJ2-5; 7 bases are shared with TRBD2. Unmatched junction bases numbered 4, after V lost 2 bases and J lost 0 bases. The CDR3 has 15 amino acids. CDR1 is SGDLS, CDR2 YYNGEE, per germline. The CDR3 spells CASSVGAGNQETQYF. DNA of the CDR3: TGTGCCAGCAGCGTCGGAGCGGGGAACCAAGAGACCCAGTACTTC.

The count of this clone is one. The chain has TRBV6-5 and TRBJ2-7; perhaps TRBD1 as D (7 bases). The V end was cut by 5 bases, the J end by 4 bases, with 15 bases between. Germline CDR1 reads MNHEY; CDR2 reads SVGAGI. The CDR3 extends over 14 amino acids. The CDR3 protein is CASSPSRGTYEQYF. DNA of the CDR3: TGTGCCAGCAGTCCCTCCAGGGGGACTTACGAGCAGTACTTC.

The J gene is TRBJ2-5, the V gene TRBV6-5, with TRBD2 matching over 8 bases. Germline trimming cut 6 bases from V and 5 bases from J; bases unmatched to any gene: 8. The germline V gene encodes CDR1 MNHEY and CDR2 SVGAGI. The CDR3 sequence is 14 residues long. CDR3 sequence (DNA): TGTGCCAGCAGAGGACTAGCCTATAGGGAGACCCAGTACTTC. Its protein is CASRGLAYRETQYF.

The chain uses TRBV5-8 and TRBJ1-5; TRBD1 agrees at 10 bases. V shed 4 bases and J 6 bases; nucleotides not matched to a gene: 4. The CDR3 has 14 residues. The germline gives CDR1 SGHTS, CDR2 YDEGEE. CDR3 residues: CASSRDRGGQPQHF. The CDR3 DNA reads as TGTGCCAGCAGCCGGGACAGGGGTGGTCAGCCCCAGCATTTT.

This chain connects TRBV30 to TRBJ2-3; D remains ambiguous. Germline values: CDR1 GTSNPN, CDR2 SVGIG (reference sequence). Between the trimmed V and J ends, which lost 3 bases and 4 bases, there was a span of 5 bases. This CDR3 has 11 residues. CDR3: CAWSIADTQYF. DNA for the CDR3: TGTGCCTGGAGCATAGCAGATACGCAGTATTTT.

This chain joins TRBV11-3 and TRBJ2-1, with TRBD2 matching over 9 bases. The trim removed 5 bases at V and 6 bases at J, leaving 8 bases unmatched. The CDR3 is 15 residues long. CDR1 is SGHNT, CDR2 YENEEA, per germline. In DNA form, the CDR3 reads TGTGCCAGCAGCCTGGGGACTAGCCGACGCAATGAGCAGTTCTTC. Its protein product is CASSLGTSRRNEQFF.

The V call is TRBV6-5, the J call TRBJ1-3; possibly TRBD1 for D (6 bases). Looked up from germline, CDR1 is MNHEY and CDR2 is SVGAGI. The CDR3 totals 15 residues. V gave up 6 bases and J gave up 5 bases, with 17 bases separating them. The CDR3: CASSSSGGLRNTIYF. DNA for the CDR3: TGTGCCAGCAGCTCCTCGGGGGGGCTCCGAAACACCATATATTTT.

V and J are TRBV7-8 and TRBJ2-1; 9 positions match TRBD1. The trim removed 3 bases at V and 4 bases at J, leaving 7 bases unmatched. There are 16 residues in the CDR3. Germline CDR1 reads SGHVS; CDR2 reads FQNEAQ. CDR3 nucleotide sequence: TGTGCCAGCAGCTTCTTTGGACAGGGGTCTTACAATGAGCAGTTCTTC. Encoded protein: CASSFFGQGSYNEQFF. The complete variable domain, with remaining parts taken from reference TRBV7-8 and TRBJ2-1, reads GAGVSQSPRYKVAKRGQDVALRCDPISGHVSLFWYQQALGQGPEFLTYFQNEAQLDKSGLPSDRFFAERPEGSVSTLKIQRTQQEDSAVYLCASSFFGQGSYNEQFFGPGTRLTVL.

A single count supports this clone. The rearrangement joins TRBV5-1 to TRBJ1-1, with D unresolved. Germline V CDR1 and CDR2: SGHRS, YFSETQ. V dropped 4 bases and J dropped 1 base, with 8 bases sitting between them. The CDR3 totals 13 residues. The CDR3 region has the DNA TGCGCCAGCAGCGTCGGTTCGAACACTGAAGCTTTCTTT. This sequence encodes CASSVGSNTEAFF.

The CDR3 loop reads CASRAWTGKNTGELFF. In DNA form, the CDR3 reads TGTGCCAGCAGGGCCTGGACAGGGAAGAACACCGGGGAGCTGTTTTTT. The chain combines TRBV28 with TRBJ2-2, with 8 bases identical to TRBD1. Looked up from germline, CDR1 is MDHEN and CDR2 is SYDVKM. This CDR3 spans 16 amino acids. The junction had 7 bases not matched to a gene; V was cut back by 6 bases and J by 1 base.

In its sample, this clone was seen once. The chain carries TRBV4-1 and TRBJ2-3; TRBD1 agrees at 10 bases. Losses at the gene ends were 4 bases for V and 3 bases for J; bases not matched to a gene: 4. This CDR3 has 15 amino acids. From germline, CDR1 is MGHRA and CDR2 YSYEKL. The CDR3 region has the DNA TGCGCCAGCAGCCTCGGGACAGGGGAGACAGATACGCAGTATTTT. It specifies CASSLGTGETDTQYF.

The chain is built from TRBV5-1 and TRBJ2-2; D possibly corresponds to TRBD2 (6 bases). V dropped 5 bases and J dropped 3 bases, with 11 bases sitting between them. CDR1 and CDR2 (germline): SGHRS, YFSETQ. The CDR3 totals 14 residues. In DNA form, the CDR3 reads TGCGCCAGCAGGGGGACTTTTGACACCGGGGAGCTGTTTTTT. Residues: CASRGTFDTGELFF.